These 29 T cell receptor beta chains came from one sample sequenced in a study of T cell repertoires in cytomegalovirus infection. TCRdb recomputed calls from the reads with MiXCR, one row per CDR3 protein. The sample holds roughly 860,000 distinct CDR3 sequences, 32% seen once. No antigen is known for these receptors. The sequenced sample was cultured CD8+ T cells from PBMCs, obtained from culture after CMV antigen stimulation. Every receptor here comes from a human donor in good health (CMV status not recorded). Some clones in this sample may be carry-over from other donors' samples.

J is TRBJ1-1 and V is TRBV7-9, with D unresolved. V lost 10 bases to trimming and J lost 0 bases, with 9 bases between them. Germline lookup yields CDR1 SEHNR and CDR2 FQNEAQ (reference sequence). The CDR3 totals 12 residues. The CDR3 region is CATEVMNTEAFF. The CDR3 DNA follows: TGTGCCACCGAGGTTATGAACACTGAAGCTTTCTTT.

This clonotype appeared many times. The V and J genes are TRBV7-2 and TRBJ1-3, with TRBD1 as a possible D gene (5 bases). Germline loops: CDR1 SGHTA, CDR2 FQGNSA. With 5 bases removed from V and 0 bases from J, the gap between germline ends came to 17 bases. This CDR3 is built from 17 residues. The CDR3: CASSIRGGSPSGNTIYF. The DNA of the CDR3 is TGTGCCAGCAGCATACGGGGCGGGTCCCCCTCTGGAAACACCATATATTTT.

This clonotype has only a few counts. The J gene is TRBJ1-6, the V gene TRBV6-6; no clear D gene. The CDR3 consists of 13 residues. Per the germline V gene, CDR1 is MNHNY and CDR2 is SVGAGI (reference sequence). Trimming pared 5 bases from V and 12 bases from J, leaving 14 bases between. CDR3 bases: TGTGCCAGCAGTATAAACTCGGATTTACCCCTCCACTTT. It specifies CASSINSDLPLHF.

In its sample, this clonotype was seen a few times. The chain is built from TRBV7-9 and TRBJ2-7, with 10 bases identical to TRBD1. The J segment lost 4 bases and the V segment lost 5 bases, leaving 14 bases of the junction unmatched. The CDR3 contains 17 residues. From germline, CDR1 is SEHNR and CDR2 FQNEAQ (reference sequence). CDR3 in amino acids: CASSPPRGTGALYEQYF. The CDR3 nucleotides read TGTGCCAGCAGCCCCCCAAGGGGGACAGGGGCGTTGTACGAGCAGTACTTC.

This clonotype was detected only a few times. The J gene is TRBJ1-1, the V gene TRBV2; D might be TRBD1 (6 bases). The CDR3 length is 10 residues. The V and J ends lost 7 bases and 10 bases respectively, with 10 bases between them. Germline CDR1 SNHLY, CDR2 FYNNEI. CDR3 coding DNA: TGTGCCAGCAAGGGGGGTATAGCTTTCTTT. Protein sequence: CASKGGIAFF.

V usage is TRBV7-9 and J usage is TRBJ2-5, with 7 bases matching TRBD1. Trimming cost V 1 base and J 5 bases; bases outside gene matches: 7. Germline V gene sequence: CDR1 SEHNR, CDR2 FQNEAQ (reference sequence). The CDR3 spans 15 residues. CDR3 sequence reads: CASSLEDRDPETQYF. CDR3 in DNA: TGTGCCAGCAGCTTAGAAGACAGGGATCCCGAGACCCAGTACTTC.

The sample holds one count of this clonotype. This may stem from a read error, because a much larger clone lies one nucleotide away. The rearrangement uses TRBV7-2 and TRBJ1-1; TRBD1 agrees at 8 bases. From germline, CDR1 is SGHTA and CDR2 FQGNSA. This CDR3 has 13 amino acids. DNA for the CDR3: TGTGCCAGCAGCTTTAGGGACAGGCATGAAACTTTCTTT. Translated: CASSFRDRHETFF.

This clonotype was seen ten or more times. The V call is TRBV7-2, the J call TRBJ2-1, with a weak D call TRBD1 (6 bases). V was clipped by 2 bases and J by 0 bases, with 11 bases between them. The CDR3 is 16 residues long. Germline V gene lookup returns CDR1 SGHTA and CDR2 FQGNSA. The CDR3 region is CASSLRAGVSYNEQFF. CDR3 DNA sequence: TGTGCCAGCAGCTTAAGGGCAGGGGTCTCCTACAATGAGCAGTTCTTC.

In the case of this clonotype: An end of the junction does not agree with germline; a read error may underlie this. The chain is built from TRBV12-5 and TRBJ2-3; D gene unclear. The CDR3 is made up of 8 amino acids. Germline CDR1 and CDR2: LGHNT and FRNRAP. The CDR3 DNA reads as TGTGCTAGTGGTCCGTCGGTATTT. Translating it yields CASGPSVF.

The genes are TRBV6-9 and TRBJ2-7; possible D gene TRBD2, 7 bases. Germline V gives CDR1 MNHGY, CDR2 SVAAGI. V was clipped by 2 bases and J by 5 bases, with 16 bases between them. The CDR3 loop spans 15 amino acids. CDR3 region: CASSYVGGGGDEQYV. The CDR3 DNA follows: TGTGCCAGCAGTTATGTGGGGGGAGGGGGGGACGAGCAGTACGTC.

This chain connects TRBV29-1 to TRBJ2-1; 7 bases map to TRBD1. The CDR3 totals 15 residues. V shed 4 bases and J 6 bases; nucleotides not matched to a gene: 12. Per germline, CDR1 SQVTM and CDR2 ANQGSEA. Here the CDR3 reads CSVVSGQENVNEQFF. The CDR3 bases are TGCAGCGTTGTATCTGGACAGGAGAACGTCAATGAGCAGTTCTTC.

On this clonotype: This may stem from a read error, because a much larger clone lies one nucleotide away. CDR3 amino acids: CASSFARRGGADTQYF. CDR3 bases: TGTGCCAGCAGCTTTGCTCGGCGGGGGGGCGCAGATACGCAGTATTTT. The J gene is TRBJ2-3, the V gene TRBV7-2; 9 positions agree with TRBD2. There are 16 residues in the CDR3. J was trimmed by 4 bases and V by 3 bases; bases with no gene match: 8. The germline gives CDR1 SGHTA, CDR2 FQGNSA.

The sample holds many counts of this clonotype. The V call is TRBV7-2, the J call TRBJ2-5; tentatively, D is TRBD2 (7 bases). Per the germline V gene, CDR1 is SGHTA and CDR2 is FQGNSA. The CDR3 runs to 14 residues. The V end lost 7 bases, the J end lost 5 bases, and 17 bases lay between the germline ends. The CDR3: CASTDLGGRETQYF. The CDR3 DNA is TGTGCCAGCACCGATCTCGGGGGGCGGGAGACCCAGTACTTC.

At least ten counts were recorded for this clonotype. J is TRBJ1-1 and V is TRBV7-3; 7 bases align to TRBD1. This CDR3 has 13 amino acids. The J segment lost 0 bases and the V segment lost 5 bases, leaving 0 bases of the junction unmatched. Germline lookup yields CDR1 SGHTA and CDR2 FQGTGA. The CDR3 DNA reads TGTGCCAGCAGCGGGACAGTGAACACTGAAGCTTTCTTT. Protein sequence: CASSGTVNTEAFF. Supplemented by reference TRBV7-3 and TRBJ1-1, the full variable domain reads GAGVSQTPSNKVTEKGKYVELRCDPISGHTALYWYRQSLGQGPEFLIYFQGTGAADDSGLPNDRFFAVRPEGSVSTLKIQRTERGDSAVYLCASSGTVNTEAFFGQGTRLTVV.

This clonotype came up a few times. The rearrangement uses TRBV14 and TRBJ1-1; D perhaps matches TRBD1 (5 bases). CDR1 SGHDN and CDR2 FVKESK come from the germline V gene. This CDR3 region has 14 residues. V shed 8 bases and J shed 5 bases, with 18 bases lying between them. The CDR3 bases are TGTGCCAGCGCCGTCGGAGGGGCTTGGACTGAAGCTTTCTTT. Amino acids: CASAVGGAWTEAFF.

This clonotype was found many times. This chain uses TRBV7-9 with TRBJ2-1, with TRBD2 matching over 8 bases. The trim removed 6 bases at V and 2 bases at J, leaving 6 bases unmatched. This CDR3 comprises 15 residues. Germline assignment: CDR1 SEHNR and CDR2 FQNEAQ (reference sequence). The CDR3 nucleotides are TGTGCCAGCAGTTTTAGCGGGACTCCCTACAATGAGCAGTTCTTC. Translating gives CASSFSGTPYNEQFF.

This clonotype was seen a handful of times. This chain joins TRBV27 and TRBJ2-7, with 7 bases that match TRBD2. CDR3 length: 11 amino acids. Losses at the gene ends were 11 bases for V and 10 bases for J; bases not matched to a gene: 11. Germline V gene lookup returns CDR1 MNHEY and CDR2 SMNVEV (reference sequence). CDR3 bases: TGTGCCGTCTGGGGGGGGACGTATCAGTACTTC. This sequence encodes CAVWGGTYQYF.

The chain carries TRBV12-3 or TRBV12-4 and TRBJ2-3; a weak D match, TRBD2 (6 bases). The CDR3 is 14 amino acids. The V end was cut by 1 base, the J end by 6 bases, with 11 bases between. The CDR3 is CASSLVAGQDTQYF. DNA for the CDR3: TGTGCCAGCAGTTTAGTGGCGGGGCAGGATACGCAGTATTTT.

This clonotype was counted many times. The genes are TRBV5-5 and TRBJ1-5; 8 bases are shared with TRBD1. The CDR3 is 16 residues long. Trimming at V came to 4 bases and at J to 1 base, leaving 7 bases not matched to a gene. The germline V gene encodes CDR1 SGHKS and CDR2 YYEKEE (reference sequence). CDR3 region: CASSPHQGASNQPQHF. The CDR3 DNA reads as TGTGCCAGCAGCCCACACCAGGGGGCGAGCAATCAGCCCCAGCATTTT.

The chain is built from TRBV27 and TRBJ2-3; the D gene is possibly TRBD2 (5 bases). Germline CDR1 reads MNHEY; CDR2 reads SMNVEV (reference sequence). The CDR3 is 14 residues long. V lost 5 bases, J lost 8 bases, and 17 bases lay in between. DNA of the CDR3: TGTGCCAGCAGTCCTACGGGGTACCGAAGTACGCAGTATTTT. Translated, it gives CASSPTGYRSTQYF.

This sequence joins TRBV29-1 and TRBJ2-2, with TRBD2 as a possible D gene (6 bases). Germline CDR1 and CDR2: SQVTM and ANQGSEA. This CDR3 is 14 amino acids long. V lost 6 bases and J 0 bases, leaving 11 bases between the germline ends. The CDR3 sequence: CSVTGLPNTGELFF. The CDR3 DNA sequence: TGCAGCGTAACGGGACTCCCGAACACCGGGGAGCTGTTTTTT.

This clonotype has a handful of counts. V usage is TRBV19 and J usage is TRBJ2-1, with TRBD1 matching 10 bases. J was trimmed by 3 bases and V by 9 bases; bases with no gene match: 8. Germline-derived CDR1 and CDR2 are LNHDA and SQIVND (reference sequence). The CDR3 is made up of 15 amino acids. DNA for the CDR3: TGTGCCAGCCAGAGCGGGACAGGGGTCTACAATGAGCAGTTCTTC. This sequence encodes CASQSGTGVYNEQFF.

This clonotype showed up just a few times. The chain is built from TRBV7-3 and TRBJ2-3, with TRBD1 as a possible D gene (6 bases). This CDR3 has 16 amino acids. Per the germline V gene, CDR1 is SGHTA and CDR2 is FQGTGA. The ends were cut back, 0 bases at V and 0 bases at J, with 10 bases in the middle. In DNA, the CDR3 is TGTGCCAGCAGCTTAACGCACAGGGTTAGCACAGATACGCAGTATTTT. This gives the protein CASSLTHRVSTDTQYF.

The chain employs TRBV2 and TRBJ2-1; 7 bases fit TRBD1. CDR1 and CDR2 from the germline V gene are SNHLY and FYNNEI. The CDR3 is 15 amino acids. V lost 6 bases, J lost 4 bases, and 9 bases stayed unmatched. CDR3 amino acids: CASSLRGLAYNEQFF. The CDR3 nucleotides read TGTGCCAGCAGCTTGAGGGGGCTAGCTTACAATGAGCAGTTCTTC.

The V gene is TRBV11-2, the J gene TRBJ1-1; TRBD1 might be the D (6 bases). V shed 2 bases and J shed 7 bases, with 14 bases lying between them. Germline V gene data show CDR1 as SGHAT and CDR2 as FQNNGV. This CDR3 has 14 amino acids. The CDR3 nucleotides read TGTGCCAGCAGCTTATCCCCAGGGGCCTATGAAGCTTTCTTT. It is translated as CASSLSPGAYEAFF.

The chain employs TRBV6-6 and TRBJ2-3, with unresolved D. The CDR3 runs 15 residues. V was trimmed by 4 bases and J by 1 base, leaving 12 bases between them. Germline V gene lookup returns CDR1 MNHNY and CDR2 SVGAGI (reference sequence). CDR3 in amino acids: CASSSHVEGTDTQYF. The CDR3 bases are TGTGCCAGCAGTTCCCATGTGGAAGGCACAGATACGCAGTATTTT.

This clonotype was counted a few times. This chain uses TRBV7-9 with TRBJ2-1; 9 nucleotides align to TRBD1. V was pared by 5 bases and J by 8 bases, with 7 bases of the junction left unmatched. This CDR3 has 14 amino acids. Germline V gene sequence: CDR1 SEHNR, CDR2 FQNEAQ (reference sequence). CDR3 sequence (DNA): TGTGCCAGCAGCCCCCGGGACAGGGTGGATGAGCAGTTCTTC. Residues: CASSPRDRVDEQFF.

This chain joins TRBV6-1 and TRBJ1-2; a possible D gene is TRBD1 (5 bases). Trimming shortened V by 1 base and J by 6 bases, and 15 bases separated the two germline ends. CDR1 is MNHNS, CDR2 SASEGT, per germline. The CDR3 covers 15 residues. The CDR3 here is CASSEVVGAGNGYTF. The CDR3 nucleotides are TGTGCCAGCAGTGAAGTAGTAGGGGCCGGTAATGGCTACACCTTC.

This clonotype was seen repeatedly, ten times or more. V gene TRBV7-9 combines with J gene TRBJ2-5; a possible D gene is TRBD1 (5 bases). Trimming shortened V by 3 bases and J by 1 base, and 9 bases separated the two germline ends. Per the germline V gene, CDR1 is SEHNR and CDR2 is FQNEAQ (reference sequence). The CDR3 contains 14 residues. CDR3 DNA: TGTGCCAGCAGCTTCAATAGGGGCCAAGAGACCCAGTACTTC. It translates to CASSFNRGQETQYF. The variable domain in full, with the rest retrieved from reference TRBV7-9 and TRBJ2-5, is DTGVSQNPRHKITKRGQNVTFRCDPISEHNRLYWYRQTLGQGPEFLTYFQNEAQLEKSRLLSDRFSAERPKGSFSTLEIQRTEQGDSAMYLCASSFNRGQETQYFGPGTRLLVL.